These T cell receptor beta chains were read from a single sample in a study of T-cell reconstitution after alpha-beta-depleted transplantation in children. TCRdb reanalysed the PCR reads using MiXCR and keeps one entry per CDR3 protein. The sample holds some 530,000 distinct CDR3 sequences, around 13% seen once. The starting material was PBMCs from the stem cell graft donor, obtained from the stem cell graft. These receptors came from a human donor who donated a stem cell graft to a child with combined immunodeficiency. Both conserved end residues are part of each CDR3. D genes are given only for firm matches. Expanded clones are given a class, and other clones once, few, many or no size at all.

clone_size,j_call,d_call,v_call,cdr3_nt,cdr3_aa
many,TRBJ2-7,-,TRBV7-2,TGTGCCAGCAGCTTAGACAGGGAACGAACGTACTTC,CASSLDRERTYF
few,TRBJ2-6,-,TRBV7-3,TGTGCCAGCAGCAAAACAGGGTCTGGGGCCAACGTCCTGACTTTC,CASSKTGSGANVLTF
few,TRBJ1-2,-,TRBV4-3,TGCGCCAGCAGCCAAGATCGTGGGCTTTCTGGCTACACCTTC,CASSQDRGLSGYTF
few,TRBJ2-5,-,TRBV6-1,TGTGCCAGCAGTGAAGGGAAGGTTACGTGGACCCAGTACTTC,CASSEGKVTWTQYF
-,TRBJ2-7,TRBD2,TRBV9,TGTGCCAGCAGCGGAACACACGGGACTAGCGGACACTACGAGCAGTACTTC,CASSGTHGTSGHYEQYF
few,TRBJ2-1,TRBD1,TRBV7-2,TGTGCCAGCAGCTTAGTAGGGACAGGGGGGACGGCTGAGCAGTTCTTC,CASSLVGTGGTAEQFF
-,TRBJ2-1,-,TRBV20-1,TGCAGTGCTCCCCCAAGGGGGTCCTCCTACAATGAGCAGTTCTTC,CSAPPRGSSYNEQFF
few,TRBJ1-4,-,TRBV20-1,TGCAGTGCTAGGATCCTCCGAGACGGTAATGAAAAACTGTTTTTT,CSARILRDGNEKLFF
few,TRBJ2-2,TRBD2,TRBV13,TGTGCCAGCAGCTCCCACCGTGGTAGCGGGAGACCTAACACCGGGGAGCTGTTTTTT,CASSSHRGSGRPNTGELFF
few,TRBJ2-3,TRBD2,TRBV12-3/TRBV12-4,TGTGCCAGCAGGGGGACTAGCGGGGAGCTGAGCACGCAGTATTTT,CASRGTSGELSTQYF
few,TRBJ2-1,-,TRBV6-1,TGTGCCAGCAGTCAGGTTAAGGGGCAGGTGGTGGATGAGCAGTTCTTC,CASSQVKGQVVDEQFF
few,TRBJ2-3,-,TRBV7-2,TGTGCCAGCAGCCGGATACGTGCAGATACGCAGTATTTT,CASSRIRADTQYF
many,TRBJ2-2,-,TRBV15,TGTGCCACCAGCAGAGATAATTCGGGAAACACCGGGGAGCTGTTTTTT,CATSRDNSGNTGELFF
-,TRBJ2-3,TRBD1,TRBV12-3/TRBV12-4,TGTGCCAGCAGTTTTGGGCGGACAGGGGCGTATTTT,CASSFGRTGAYF
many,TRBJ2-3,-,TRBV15,TGTGCCACCAGCAGAGATTGGATCCAGGGGCCGTGGACGCAGTATTTT,CATSRDWIQGPWTQYF